The 4 T cell receptor beta chains listed next were all sequenced from one sample in a study of blood T cell repertoires in COVID-19. The method was immunoSEQ multiplex PCR; TCRdb's version includes in-frame clones alone and lacks a portion of them. The table includes around 84,000 clones, 70% to 90% detected once. Material: peripheral blood. These receptors all stem from an elderly man with active or convalescent COVID-19.

This clone occurred once. The DNA for the CDR3 is TGTGCCAGCAGTACAACGGGAGTTAGGGGCTACACCTTC. Amino acid sequence: CASSTTGVRGYTF. The chain recombines TRBV28 with TRBJ1-2, with no clear D. The V gene's germline CDR1 is MDHEN and CDR2 SYDVKM. V was clipped by 5 bases and J by 8 bases, with 15 bases between them. The CDR3 totals 13 residues.

This clone has only one observation. The chain links TRBV6-6 to TRBJ1-4; the D gene is possibly TRBD1 (6 bases). This CDR3 is built from 14 residues. CDR1 and CDR2 from the germline V gene are MNHNY and SVGAGI (reference sequence). V shed 6 bases and J shed 4 bases, with 12 bases lying between them. The CDR3, as DNA: TGTGCCAGCAGAAGACAGGTCGATAATGAAAAACTGTTTTTT. It specifies CASRRQVDNEKLFF.

This sequence joins TRBV4-1 and TRBJ1-4, with 8 bases identical to TRBD1. J gave up 5 bases and V 3 bases, and 5 bases lay outside the gene matches. CDR1 and CDR2 (germline): MGHRA, YSYEKL. This CDR3 is built from 15 residues. This chain's CDR3 is CASSQTGVGNEKLFF. CDR3 nucleotide sequence: TGCGCCAGCAGCCAGACAGGGGTGGGGAATGAAAAACTGTTTTTT.

The gene calls are TRBV5-1 and TRBJ2-3, with 9 nucleotides matching TRBD1. Germline V gene sequence: CDR1 SGHRS, CDR2 YFSETQ. The junction had 6 bases not matched to a gene; V was cut back by 4 bases and J by 3 bases. CDR3 length equals 15 residues. This CDR3 reads CASSRLGQGTDTQYF. The CDR3 nucleotides read TGCGCCAGCAGCCGCCTGGGACAGGGAACAGATACGCAGTATTTT. The variable domain in full, with the rest retrieved from reference TRBV5-1 and TRBJ2-3, is KAGVTQTPRYLIKTRGQQVTLSCSPISGHRSVSWYQQTPGQGLQFLFEYFSETQRNKGNFPGRFSGRQFSNSRSEMNVSTLELGDSALYLCASSRLGQGTDTQYFGPGTRLTVL.